This T cell receptor (beta chain) comes out of a study of OX40 agonist ivuxolimab in advanced cancers. This table comes from immunoSEQ multiplex PCR, and its TCRdb copy is limited to in-frame clones, with some not included. The sample yields 70,000 to 80,000 clones, roughly 81% seen once. Material: CD4+ or CD8+ T cells sorted from blood, obtained in a trial of the OX40 agonist ivuxolimab. The clonotype originates from an adult with an advanced solid tumor such as melanoma, head and neck, liver or kidney cancer.

The CDR3 DNA follows: TGTGCCAGCAGTGGTCGGGAGGGTTACGAGCAGTACTTC. Translation gives CASSGREGYEQYF. The chain couples TRBV6-4 to TRBJ2-7, with 8 bases lining up with TRBD2. The CDR3 loop spans 13 amino acids. Germline CDR1 MRHNA, CDR2 SNTAGT. The junction had 3 bases not matched to a gene; V was cut back by 4 bases and J by 4 bases.